This T cell receptor beta chain is drawn from a study of blood T cell repertoires in COVID-19. Germline CDR1 and CDR2: LGHNA and YSLEER. V was pared by 4 bases and J by 0 bases, with 13 bases between. This CDR3 is 15 amino acids long. Sequencing used immunoSEQ multiplex PCR; TCRdb keeps in-frame clones, though not all of them. The data show about 130,000 clones, around 85% seen once. The specimen was peripheral blood. The genes are TRBV4-3 and TRBJ2-7; possibly TRBD1 for D (5 bases). The origin of this receptor is a human donor in a cohort sampled during active COVID-19. The DNA for the CDR3 is TGCGCCAGCAGCCCCGGTGGGGCTAGCTCCTACGAGCAGTACTTC. Encoded protein: CASSPGGASSYEQYF.